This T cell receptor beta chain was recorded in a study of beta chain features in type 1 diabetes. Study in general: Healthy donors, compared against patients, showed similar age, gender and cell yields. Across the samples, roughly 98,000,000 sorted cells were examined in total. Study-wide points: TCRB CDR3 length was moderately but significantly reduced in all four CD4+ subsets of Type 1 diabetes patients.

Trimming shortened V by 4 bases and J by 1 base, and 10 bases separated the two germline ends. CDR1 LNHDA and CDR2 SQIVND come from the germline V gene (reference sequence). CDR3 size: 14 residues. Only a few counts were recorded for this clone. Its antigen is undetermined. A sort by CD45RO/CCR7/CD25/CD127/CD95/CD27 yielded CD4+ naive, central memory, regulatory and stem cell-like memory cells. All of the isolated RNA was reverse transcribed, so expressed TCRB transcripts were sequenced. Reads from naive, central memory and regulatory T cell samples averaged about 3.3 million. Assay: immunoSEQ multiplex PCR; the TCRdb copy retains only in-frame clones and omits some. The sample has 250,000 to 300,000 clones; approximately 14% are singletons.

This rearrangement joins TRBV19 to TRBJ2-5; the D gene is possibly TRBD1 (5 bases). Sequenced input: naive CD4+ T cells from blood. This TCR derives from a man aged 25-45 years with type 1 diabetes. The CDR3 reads CASSKDNFQETQYF. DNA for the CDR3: TGTGCCAGTAGTAAGGACAACTTCCAAGAGACCCAGTACTTC. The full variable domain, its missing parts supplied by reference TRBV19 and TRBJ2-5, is DGGITQSPKYLFRKEGQNVTLSCEQNLNHDAMYWYRQDPGQGLRLIYYSQIVNDFQKGDIAEGYSVSREKKESFPLTVTSAQKNPTAFYLCASSKDNFQETQYFGPGTRLLVL.